This T cell receptor beta chain was recorded in a study of OX40 agonist ivuxolimab in advanced cancers. Trimming removed 2 bases at V and 5 bases at J, with 5 bases between. CDR1 and CDR2 from the germline V gene are SGDLS and YYNGEE. The CDR3 totals 12 residues. Repertoires were generated with immunoSEQ multiplex PCR, while TCRdb's copy carries only in-frame clones and drops some. The sample holds over 45,000 clones, around 88% seen once. This TCR was sampled from an adult with an advanced solid tumor such as melanoma, head and neck, liver or kidney cancer. The rearrangement joins TRBV9 to TRBJ2-1; D call uncertain. The source material was CD4+ or CD8+ T cells sorted from blood, sampled in a trial of the OX40 agonist ivuxolimab. In DNA form, the CDR3 reads TGTGCCAGCAGCGTTCACGACAATGAGCAGTTCTTC. This sequence encodes CASSVHDNEQFF.